The clone carrying this TCR beta chain has more than one count but fewer than ten. What it binds is unknown. The data were obtained in a study of vaccination and CD4 T cells after COVID-19. Study-wide results and limits: Detection of a median roughly 83% of reactive clones in convalescent patients was confined to the period after vaccination.

Specified treatment: roughly 11-day PBMC culture with coronavirus spike peptide pools or control peptides (ViraFEST assay). The ViraFEST method relied on peptide pools to expand antigen-specific T cells, followed by TCR sequencing. The CDR3 is 17 residues long. In germline, CDR1 is MNHEY, CDR2 SVGEGT. Trimming took 6 bases from V and 0 from J, leaving 21 bases between them. Researchers used the Oncomine TCR Beta short-read assay to sequence DNA from cultured CD4+ T cells. From CD4+ T cells that had been cultured, genomic DNA was extracted. In TCRdb, the PCR reads were re-called with MiXCR into one record per CDR3 protein. Among 15,000 or so distinct CDR3 sequences listed, roughly 50% were seen once.

This sample comprised cultured CD4+ T cells from blood, obtained after SARS-CoV-2 vaccination. The receptor's source is a human donor with COVID-19. J is TRBJ2-7 and V is TRBV6-2 or TRBV6-3; no firm D call. CDR3 sequence: CASRFPPGSASSYEQYF. Here the CDR3 DNA reads TGTGCCAGCAGATTTCCTCCAGGCAGTGCAAGCTCCTACGAGCAGTACTTC.